The present TCR beta chain was sequenced within a study of blood T cell repertoires in COVID-19. The V gene's germline CDR1 is LGHDT and CDR2 YNNKEL (reference sequence). This CDR3 has 14 residues. V shed 0 bases and J shed 2 bases, with 4 bases lying between them. This clone was counted a single time. This sample includes further DNA sequences coding for the same CDR3. Data came from immunoSEQ multiplex PCR; TCRdb stores just in-frame clones and leaves some out. This sample has a few hundred thousand clones, with approximately 91% found just once. The rearrangement uses TRBV3-1 (or the pseudogene TRBV3-2) and TRBJ1-4; D gene uncertain. The TCR originated in a woman in her twenties or thirties who had been exposed to COVID-19. Material: PBMCs or T cells enriched from blood (not recorded which). The CDR3 protein is CASSQDSTNEKLFF. In DNA form, the CDR3 reads TGTGCCAGCAGCCAAGATTCTACTAATGAAAAACTGTTTTTT.